The present entry profiles one T cell receptor beta chain with its context. Its antigen remains unknown. This entry is derived from a study of B cell selection in AIRE deficiency. Generated by immunoSEQ multiplex PCR, the TCRdb table keeps only in-frame clones and is missing some. The sample has approximately 18,000 clones, about 93% seen once. Broader study findings: Shared Treg sequences were biased toward short CDR3s with few non-templated nucleotide insertions. Healthy Tconv contained about 35% of shared healthy Treg sequences; only TCRbeta sequenced. About 29% of healthy-donor shared Treg TCRbeta sequences appeared in patient Tconv cells.

The regulatory T cell sort gate was CD4+CD25hiCD127low/negative. This CDR3 is built from 16 residues. Germline CDR1 SGHRS, CDR2 YFSETQ. The V segment lost 4 bases and the J segment 1 base; nucleotides outside the gene matches: 6. Sequenced material: CD4+CD25+ Tregs sorted from PBMCs. The gene calls are TRBV5-1 and TRBJ1-1; 11 nucleotides match TRBD1. This receptor was taken from a human donor in good health. The CDR3 is CASSPGQGAWNTEAFF. The CDR3 DNA reads TGCGCCAGCAGCCCTGGACAGGGGGCATGGAACACTGAAGCTTTCTTT.